The 5 T cell receptor beta chains below were found in one sample sequenced in a study of blood T cell repertoires in COVID-19. The repertoire was sequenced with immunoSEQ multiplex PCR; TCRdb's copy has only in-frame clones and lacks some. The sample yields roughly 180,000 clones, roughly 85% seen once. Sequencing was performed on PBMCs or T cells enriched from blood (not recorded which). These receptors were obtained from a man aged 60 to 69 who had recovered from COVID-19.

The V call is TRBV5-6, the J call TRBJ2-3; TRBD1 matches 8 bases. V was pared by 4 bases and J by 2 bases, with 9 bases of the junction left unmatched. The CDR3 loop spans 16 amino acids. Germline CDR1 SGHDT, CDR2 YYEEEE. The CDR3 protein is CASSPSRTGITDTQYF. In DNA, the CDR3 is TGTGCCAGCAGCCCTAGCCGGACAGGGATCACAGATACGCAGTATTTT.

This sequence joins TRBV20-1 and TRBJ2-1; the D gene is possibly TRBD1 (6 bases). V shed 3 bases and J shed 5 bases, with 14 bases lying between them. Germline CDR1 and CDR2: DFQATT and SNEGSKA (reference sequence). The CDR3 is made up of 14 amino acids. CDR3 loop: CSASFRGLHNEQFF. CDR3 DNA sequence: TGCAGTGCTAGTTTCAGGGGTCTCCACAATGAGCAGTTCTTC.

This chain links TRBV6-6 with TRBJ2-2; D unclear. CDR1 and CDR2 (germline): MNHNY, SVGAGI (reference sequence). The ends were cut back, 8 bases at V and 1 base at J, with 11 bases in the middle. The CDR3 has 14 amino acids. This chain's CDR3 is CASVAVMNTGELFF. In nucleotides, the CDR3 is TGTGCCAGCGTGGCGGTCATGAACACCGGGGAGCTGTTTTTT.

This clone has just one count. The chain carries TRBV6-5 and TRBJ1-1; D ambiguous. The CDR3 runs 12 residues. Trimming took 6 bases from V and 1 from J, leaving 6 bases between them. Germline assignment: CDR1 MNHEY and CDR2 SVGAGI. For the CDR3, the DNA is TGTGCCAGCAGCGACTGGAACACTGAAGCTTTCTTT. It translates to CASSDWNTEAFF.

The V gene is TRBV19, the J gene TRBJ1-5; TRBD1 agrees at 9 bases. V shed 9 bases and J 1 base; nucleotides not matched to a gene: 4. The germline V gene has CDR1 LNHDA and CDR2 SQIVND (reference sequence). The CDR3 is 14 residues long. As DNA, the CDR3 is TGTGCCAGCAGGACAGGGGCGAGCAATCAGCCCCAGCATTTT. It specifies CASRTGASNQPQHF.